These 27 T cell receptor beta chains came from one sample sequenced in a study of control samples from healthy donors and cancer patients. The assay was immunoSEQ multiplex PCR, and TCRdb's table has in-frame clones only and misses some. The sample has 170,000 or so clones, 75% to 95% seen once. Sample: blood. These receptors were collected from a woman aged 40 to 50 in good health.

The chain employs TRBV2 and TRBJ2-7, with 7 bases matching TRBD1. With V trimmed by 2 bases and J by 4 bases, 17 bases remained unmatched. CDR1 is SNHLY and CDR2 is FYNNEI in the germline V gene. The CDR3 contains 18 residues. The CDR3 reads CASSENRIRQGIRYEQYF. The CDR3 nucleotides are TGTGCCAGCAGTGAAAATAGAATCCGACAGGGAATTCGGTACGAGCAGTACTTC.

This chain uses TRBV9 with TRBJ1-6, with D possibly TRBD1 on 5 matching bases. V dropped 0 bases and J dropped 12 bases, with 13 bases sitting between them. The CDR3 sequence is 14 residues long. Germline V gives CDR1 SGDLS, CDR2 YYNGEE. The CDR3 region is CASSVGTSIGPLHF. For the CDR3, the DNA is TGTGCCAGCAGCGTAGGGACATCCATCGGACCCCTCCACTTT.

The rearrangement joins TRBV5-4 to TRBJ2-4; the D gene is possibly TRBD1 (6 bases). V was cut by 4 bases and J by 2 bases, with 16 bases left in between. Germline V gene lookup returns CDR1 SGHNT and CDR2 YYREEE (reference sequence). This CDR3 spans 16 amino acids. The DNA for the CDR3 is TGTGCCAGCAGCCTGGCTAAGACAGGAACCAAAAACATTCAGTACTTC. Translated: CASSLAKTGTKNIQYF.

This chain links TRBV5-1 with TRBJ1-2; TRBD1 might be the D (5 bases). Between the trimmed V and J ends, which lost 0 bases and 6 bases, there was a span of 9 bases. The CDR3 spans 13 residues. Germline CDR1 reads SGHRS; CDR2 reads YFSETQ. The DNA of the CDR3 is TGCGCCAGCAGCTTGGGCAGGGAAAATGGCTACACCTTC. This gives the protein CASSLGRENGYTF.

CDR3: CASSEYGGAAGPLHF. CDR3 DNA sequence: TGTGCCAGCAGTGAATATGGGGGAGCGGCAGGACCCCTCCACTTT. The rearrangement uses TRBV25-1 and TRBJ1-6; perhaps TRBD1 as D (5 bases). V shed 0 bases and J shed 12 bases, with 15 bases lying between them. The germline V gene encodes CDR1 MGHDK and CDR2 SYGVNS. The CDR3 runs to 15 residues.

The chain joins TRBV5-1 to TRBJ1-1; D unclear. The germline V and J ends were trimmed by 8 bases and 0 bases, with 14 bases remaining between them. The CDR3 contains 14 residues. The germline V gene encodes CDR1 SGHRS and CDR2 YFSETQ. CDR3 coding DNA: TGCGCCAGTAACATTCAAACCATGAACACTGAAGCTTTCTTT. As protein: CASNIQTMNTEAFF.

The J gene is TRBJ2-3, the V gene TRBV7-7; D ambiguous. V dropped 5 bases and J dropped 4 bases, with 16 bases sitting between them. The germline CDR1 and CDR2 sequences are SSHAT and FNYEAQ (reference sequence). There are 15 residues in the CDR3. The CDR3, as DNA: TGTGCCAGCAGCCCATTGTATCAGGCATCAGATACGCAGTATTTT. Protein: CASSPLYQASDTQYF.

This chain uses TRBV7-8 with TRBJ1-2; D is unresolved. The V gene lost 5 bases and the J gene lost 3 bases, with 19 bases spanning the gap. Germline loops: CDR1 SGHVS, CDR2 FQNEAQ. The CDR3 covers 16 residues. Here the CDR3 reads CASSPAGEGLDYGYTF. As DNA, the CDR3 is TGTGCCAGCAGCCCCGCGGGCGAAGGGCTTGACTATGGCTACACCTTC.

This clone appeared once. The chain has TRBV7-2 and TRBJ2-5; D remains unclear. Trimming pared 1 base from V and 2 bases from J, leaving 14 bases between. This CDR3 region has 16 residues. Germline-derived CDR1 and CDR2 are SGHTA and FQGNSA. The CDR3 sequence: CASSLGANWGQETQYF. The CDR3 DNA reads as TGTGCCAGCAGCTTAGGGGCCAATTGGGGACAAGAGACCCAGTACTTC.

The chain links TRBV5-4 to TRBJ2-1; D gene unclear. CDR1 is SGHNT, CDR2 YYREEE, per germline (reference sequence). The length of the CDR3 is 16 residues. Trimming pared 0 bases from V and 0 bases from J, leaving 10 bases between. Here the CDR3 reads CASSLALAGSYNEQFF. For the CDR3, the DNA is TGTGCCAGCAGCTTGGCCCTGGCAGGCTCCTACAATGAGCAGTTCTTC.

This chain links TRBV5-1 with TRBJ2-7, with D possibly TRBD1 on 6 matching bases. CDR3 length equals 12 residues. The V end lost 3 bases, the J end lost 3 bases, and 7 bases lay between the germline ends. Germline CDR1 and CDR2: SGHRS and YFSETQ. The CDR3 region has the DNA TGCGCCAGCAGCTCGGACAGCTACGAGCAGTACTTC. Its protein is CASSSDSYEQYF.

The V call is TRBV10-1, the J call TRBJ1-5; D uncertain. V lost 6 bases and J 5 bases, leaving 11 bases between the germline ends. Germline loops: CDR1 WNHNN, CDR2 SYGVQD (reference sequence). This CDR3 is built from 13 residues. DNA for the CDR3: TGCGCCAGCAGCCTTGGGTGGGATCAGCCCCAGCATTTT. It specifies CASSLGWDQPQHF.

The chain joins TRBV4-1 to TRBJ1-1; TRBD1 matches at 8 bases. Germline V gene lookup returns CDR1 MGHRA and CDR2 YSYEKL. CDR3 length: 14 amino acids. With 3 bases clipped from V and 4 bases from J, the junction kept 4 bases outside the gene matches. In nucleotides, the CDR3 is TGCGCCAGCAGCCATCCAGGACAGGGCACTGAAGCTTTCTTT. It yields the protein CASSHPGQGTEAFF.

This clone was observed a single time. The V and J genes are TRBV4-1 and TRBJ1-2; 7 bases line up with TRBD1. In germline, CDR1 is MGHRA, CDR2 YSYEKL. Germline trimming cut 1 base from V and 4 bases from J; bases unmatched to any gene: 6. This CDR3 region has 15 residues. As DNA, the CDR3 is TGCGCCAGCAGCCAAGTGGGGCAGGGGGGCTATGGCTACACCTTC. Translation gives CASSQVGQGGYGYTF.

This chain uses TRBV11-2 with TRBJ1-6; D remains ambiguous. V was trimmed by 5 bases and J by 6 bases, leaving 11 bases between them. This CDR3 region has 14 residues. Germline V gene lookup returns CDR1 SGHAT and CDR2 FQNNGV. CDR3 DNA: TGTGCCAGCAGCATAAGCCGGGCTAATTCACCCCTCCACTTT. Translated: CASSISRANSPLHF.

This clone was recorded once. This chain links TRBV5-1 with TRBJ1-3; D remains ambiguous. This CDR3 is built from 15 residues. CDR1 SGHRS and CDR2 YFSETQ come from the germline V gene. V was cut by 0 bases and J by 3 bases, with 10 bases left in between. CDR3 nucleotides: TGCGCCAGCAGCTTGGACTCGGGTTATGGAAACACCATATATTTT. Translation: CASSLDSGYGNTIYF.

A single count supports this clone. For the CDR3, the DNA is TGTGCCAGCAGCCAAGGACACGGAGGCCCTGAAGCTTTCTTT. Its translation: CASSQGHGGPEAFF. This sequence joins TRBV3-1 (or the pseudogene TRBV3-2) and TRBJ1-1; unclear D gene. The V end was cut by 1 base, the J end by 6 bases, with 12 bases between. The CDR3 runs to 14 residues. CDR1 is LGHDT and CDR2 is YNNKEL in the germline V gene (reference sequence).

The chain links TRBV19 to TRBJ1-3; tentative D call: TRBD1 (6 bases). Germline V gives CDR1 LNHDA, CDR2 SQIVND (reference sequence). The CDR3 sequence is 15 residues long. The germline V and J ends were trimmed by 9 bases and 3 bases, with 18 bases remaining between them. The CDR3 spells CASHNTGFHGNTIYF. In DNA form, the CDR3 reads TGTGCCAGCCACAACACAGGGTTTCATGGAAACACCATATATTTT.

The chain carries TRBV5-1 and TRBJ2-3; no clear D. The germline V gene has CDR1 SGHRS and CDR2 YFSETQ. The CDR3 has 14 amino acids. Deletions cut 0 bases from V and 1 base from J, with 6 bases between. CDR3 sequence reads: CASSLAPGTDTQYF. For the CDR3, the DNA is TGCGCCAGCAGCTTGGCCCCCGGCACAGATACGCAGTATTTT.

This clone has only one observation. The chain couples TRBV6-6 to TRBJ1-2; 11 bases line up with TRBD1. Germline CDR1 and CDR2: MNHNY and SVGAGI (reference sequence). The junction had 15 bases not matched to a gene; V was cut back by 5 bases and J by 4 bases. The CDR3 loop spans 18 amino acids. CDR3 in amino acids: CASSHPLGQGASGYGYTF. The CDR3 DNA reads TGTGCCAGCAGTCATCCCCTCGGACAGGGGGCTTCCGGCTATGGCTACACCTTC.

The chain links TRBV4-1 to TRBJ2-3, with D tentatively TRBD1 or TRBD2 (5 bases each). Trimming shortened V by 5 bases and J by 2 bases, and 23 bases separated the two germline ends. This CDR3 contains 18 residues. The germline gives CDR1 MGHRA, CDR2 YSYEKL. The CDR3 DNA reads TGCGCCAGCAGCGGACGACAGTGGATCGGGGCCAACACAGATACGCAGTATTTT. This encodes CASSGRQWIGANTDTQYF.

The genes are TRBV2 and TRBJ1-4, with D tentatively TRBD1 (6 bases). Trimming took off 5 bases at V and 2 bases at J, with 12 bases between the two ends. This CDR3 has 15 amino acids. The V gene's germline CDR1 is SNHLY and CDR2 FYNNEI. The CDR3 nucleotides are TGTGCCAGCAGTACAGGGATTGGCACTAATGAAAAACTGTTTTTT. Translating gives CASSTGIGTNEKLFF.

The V gene is TRBV19, the J gene TRBJ1-3; possibly TRBD1 for D (5 bases). The V end was cut by 7 bases, the J end by 1 base, with 14 bases between. This CDR3 contains 15 residues. The V gene's germline CDR1 is LNHDA and CDR2 SQIVND (reference sequence). The CDR3 here is CASTNPGGSGNTIYF. The CDR3 DNA reads TGTGCCAGTACCAATCCCGGGGGTTCTGGAAACACCATATATTTT. Together with reference TRBV19 and TRBJ1-3, the CDR3 gives the full variable domain: DGGITQSPKYLFRKEGQNVTLSCEQNLNHDAMYWYRQDPGQGLRLIYYSQIVNDFQKGDIAEGYSVSREKKESFPLTVTSAQKNPTAFYLCASTNPGGSGNTIYFGEGSWLTVV.

V is TRBV4-1 and J is TRBJ2-3, with 10 bases fitting TRBD2. The germline gives CDR1 MGHRA, CDR2 YSYEKL. With 0 bases clipped from V and 4 bases from J, the junction kept 10 bases outside the gene matches. The CDR3 sequence is 18 residues long. CDR3: CASSQDWSSGGPPDTQYF. The CDR3 DNA is TGCGCCAGCAGCCAAGATTGGAGTAGCGGGGGGCCTCCAGATACGCAGTATTTT.

The chain links TRBV2 to TRBJ2-3; TRBD2 aligns across 8 bases. Looked up from germline, CDR1 is SNHLY and CDR2 is FYNNEI. With 2 bases clipped from V and 2 bases from J, the junction kept 9 bases outside the gene matches. The CDR3 totals 17 residues. CDR3 sequence reads: CASSERLRGDFTDTQYF. The CDR3 region has the DNA TGTGCCAGCAGTGAAAGGTTGCGGGGGGACTTCACAGATACGCAGTATTTT.

The rearrangement joins TRBV6-5 to TRBJ1-2, with D unclear. The CDR3 length is 14 residues. The V and J ends lost 0 bases and 8 bases respectively, with 13 bases between them. CDR1 is MNHEY and CDR2 is SVGAGI in the germline V gene. This CDR3 reads CASSYSTGLGGYTF. CDR3 nucleotide sequence: TGTGCCAGCAGTTACTCGACCGGGCTGGGGGGCTACACCTTC.

This chain links TRBV7-6 with TRBJ1-2; TRBD1 aligns across 11 bases. CDR3 length: 14 amino acids. The V gene's germline CDR1 is SGHVS and CDR2 FNYEAQ. The ends lost 5 bases at V and 4 bases at J; junction bases unmatched: 3. In DNA, the CDR3 is TGTGCCAGCAGCCCGGGACAGGGGGGCTATGGCTACACCTTC. Its protein is CASSPGQGGYGYTF.